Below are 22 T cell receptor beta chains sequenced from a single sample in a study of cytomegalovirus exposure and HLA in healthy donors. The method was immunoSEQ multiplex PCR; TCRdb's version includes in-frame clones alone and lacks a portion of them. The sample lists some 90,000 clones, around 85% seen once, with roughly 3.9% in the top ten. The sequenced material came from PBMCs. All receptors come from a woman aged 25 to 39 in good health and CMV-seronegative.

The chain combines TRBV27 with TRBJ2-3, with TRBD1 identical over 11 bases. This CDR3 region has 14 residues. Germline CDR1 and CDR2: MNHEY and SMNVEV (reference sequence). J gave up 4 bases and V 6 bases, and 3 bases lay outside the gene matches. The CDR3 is CASRGQGGADTQYF. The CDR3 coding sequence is TGTGCCAGCAGGGGACAGGGGGGTGCAGATACGCAGTATTTT.

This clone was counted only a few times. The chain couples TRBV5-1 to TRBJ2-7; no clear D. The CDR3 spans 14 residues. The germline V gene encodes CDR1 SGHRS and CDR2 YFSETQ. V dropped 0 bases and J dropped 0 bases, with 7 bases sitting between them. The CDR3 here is CASSLAPGSYEQYF. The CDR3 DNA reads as TGCGCCAGCAGCTTGGCCCCAGGCTCCTACGAGCAGTACTTC.

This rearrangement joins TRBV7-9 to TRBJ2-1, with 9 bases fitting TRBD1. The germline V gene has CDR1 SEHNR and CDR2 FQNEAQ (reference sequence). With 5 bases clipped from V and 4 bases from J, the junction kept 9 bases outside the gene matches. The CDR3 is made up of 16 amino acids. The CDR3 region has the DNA TGTGCCAGCAGCCCCAGGTGGGACAGGGAATACAATGAGCAGTTCTTC. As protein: CASSPRWDREYNEQFF. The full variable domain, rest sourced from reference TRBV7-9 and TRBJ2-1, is DTGVSQNPRHKITKRGQNVTFRCDPISEHNRLYWYRQTLGQGPEFLTYFQNEAQLEKSRLLSDRFSAERPKGSFSTLEIQRTEQGDSAMYLCASSPRWDREYNEQFFGPGTRLTVL.

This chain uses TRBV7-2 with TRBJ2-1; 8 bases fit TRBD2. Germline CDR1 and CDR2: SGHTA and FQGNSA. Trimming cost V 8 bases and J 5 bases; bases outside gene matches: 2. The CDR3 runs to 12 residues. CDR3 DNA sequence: TGTGCCAGCGGACTAGCCCACAATGAGCAGTTCTTC. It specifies CASGLAHNEQFF. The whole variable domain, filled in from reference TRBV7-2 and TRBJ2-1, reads GAGVSQSPSNKVTEKGKDVELRCDPISGHTALYWYRQSLGQGLEFLIYFQGNSAPDKSGLPSDRFSAERTGGSVSTLTIQRTQQEDSAVYLCASGLAHNEQFFGPGTRLTVL.

In DNA form, the CDR3 reads TGCAGTGCTAGGGACAGAATAGGCTACACCTTC. It is translated as CSARDRIGYTF. The rearrangement uses TRBV20-1 and TRBJ1-2; D is possibly TRBD1 (6 bases). Trimming stripped 3 bases from V and 8 bases from J, with 10 bases between. CDR1 and CDR2 from the germline V gene are DFQATT and SNEGSKA (reference sequence). This CDR3 spans 11 amino acids.

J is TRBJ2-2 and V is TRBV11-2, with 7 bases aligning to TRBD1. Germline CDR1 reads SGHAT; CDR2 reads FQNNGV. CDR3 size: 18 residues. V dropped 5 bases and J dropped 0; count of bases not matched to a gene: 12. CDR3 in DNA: TGTGCCAGCAGCACCTACAGGGGCCCGGCTGCGAACACCGGGGAGCTGTTTTTT. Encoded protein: CASSTYRGPAANTGELFF.

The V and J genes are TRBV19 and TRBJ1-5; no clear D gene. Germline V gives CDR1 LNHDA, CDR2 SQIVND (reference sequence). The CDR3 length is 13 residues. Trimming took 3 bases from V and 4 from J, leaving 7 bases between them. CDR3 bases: TGTGCCAGTAGTATCGGGATGAATCAGCCCCAGCATTTT. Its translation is CASSIGMNQPQHF.

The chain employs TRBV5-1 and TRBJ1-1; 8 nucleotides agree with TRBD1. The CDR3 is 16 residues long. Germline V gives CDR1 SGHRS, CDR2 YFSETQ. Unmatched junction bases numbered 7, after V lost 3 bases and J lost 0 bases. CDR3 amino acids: CASSYGQGGMNTEAFF. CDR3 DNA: TGCGCCAGCAGCTATGGACAGGGCGGGATGAACACTGAAGCTTTCTTT.

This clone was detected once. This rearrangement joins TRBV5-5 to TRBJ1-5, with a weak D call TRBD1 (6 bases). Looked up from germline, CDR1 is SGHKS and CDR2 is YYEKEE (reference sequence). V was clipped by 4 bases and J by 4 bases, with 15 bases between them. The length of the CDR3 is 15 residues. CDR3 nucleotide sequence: TGTGCCAGCAGCAGGACCCAGGGGTTTAATCAGCCCCAGCATTTT. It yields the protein CASSRTQGFNQPQHF.

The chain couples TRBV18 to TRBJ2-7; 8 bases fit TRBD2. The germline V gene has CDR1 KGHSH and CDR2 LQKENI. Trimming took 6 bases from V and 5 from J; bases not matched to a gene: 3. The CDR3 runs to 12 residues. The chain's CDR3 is CASSRGLDEQYF. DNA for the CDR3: TGTGCCAGCTCCCGGGGACTAGACGAGCAGTACTTC.

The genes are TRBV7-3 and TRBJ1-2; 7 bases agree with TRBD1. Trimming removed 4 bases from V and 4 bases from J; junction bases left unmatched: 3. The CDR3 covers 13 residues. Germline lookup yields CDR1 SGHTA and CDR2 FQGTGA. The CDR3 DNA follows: TGTGCCAGCAGCTGGGGGACAGCCTATGGCTACACCTTC. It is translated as CASSWGTAYGYTF.

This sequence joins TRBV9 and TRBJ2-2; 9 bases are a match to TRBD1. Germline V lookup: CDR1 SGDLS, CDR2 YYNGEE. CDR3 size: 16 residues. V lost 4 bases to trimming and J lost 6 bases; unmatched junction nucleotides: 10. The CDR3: CASSSTRDRASGELFF. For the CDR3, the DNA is TGTGCCAGCAGCTCTACCCGGGACAGGGCATCCGGGGAGCTGTTTTTT. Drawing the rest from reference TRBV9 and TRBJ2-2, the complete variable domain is DSGVTQTPKHLITATGQRVTLRCSPRSGDLSVYWYQQSLDQGLQFLIQYYNGEERAKGNILERFSAQQFPDLHSELNLSSLELGDSALYFCASSSTRDRASGELFFGEGSRLTVL.

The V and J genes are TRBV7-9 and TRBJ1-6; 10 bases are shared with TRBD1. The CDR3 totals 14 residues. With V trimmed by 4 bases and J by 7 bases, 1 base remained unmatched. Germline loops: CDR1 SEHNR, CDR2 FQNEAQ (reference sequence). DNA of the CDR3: TGTGCCAGCAGCTCGACAGGGGGCAATTCACCCCTCCACTTT. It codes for CASSSTGGNSPLHF.

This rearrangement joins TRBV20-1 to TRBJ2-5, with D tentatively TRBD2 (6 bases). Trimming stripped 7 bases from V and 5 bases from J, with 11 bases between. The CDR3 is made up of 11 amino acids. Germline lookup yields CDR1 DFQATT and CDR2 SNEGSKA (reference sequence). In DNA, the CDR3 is TGCAGTGGACTAGACGCCGAGACCCAGTACTTC. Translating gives CSGLDAETQYF.

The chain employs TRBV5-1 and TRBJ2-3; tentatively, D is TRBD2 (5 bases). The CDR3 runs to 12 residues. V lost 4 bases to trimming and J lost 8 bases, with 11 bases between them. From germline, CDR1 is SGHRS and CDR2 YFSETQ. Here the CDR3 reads CASSDLGITQYF. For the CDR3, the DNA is TGCGCCAGCAGCGACCTCGGGATTACGCAGTATTTT.

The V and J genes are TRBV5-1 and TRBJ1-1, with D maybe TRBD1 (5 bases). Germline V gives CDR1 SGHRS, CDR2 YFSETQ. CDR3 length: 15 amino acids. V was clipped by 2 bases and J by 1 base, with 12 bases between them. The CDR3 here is CASSFGTGENTEAFF. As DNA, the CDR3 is TGCGCCAGCAGCTTCGGAACAGGAGAGAACACTGAAGCTTTCTTT.

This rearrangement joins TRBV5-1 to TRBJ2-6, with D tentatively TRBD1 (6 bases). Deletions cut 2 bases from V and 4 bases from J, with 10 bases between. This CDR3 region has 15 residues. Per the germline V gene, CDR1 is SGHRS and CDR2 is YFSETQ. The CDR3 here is CASSFTGIGANVLTF. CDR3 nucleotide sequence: TGCGCCAGCAGCTTCACAGGGATCGGGGCCAACGTCCTGACTTTC.

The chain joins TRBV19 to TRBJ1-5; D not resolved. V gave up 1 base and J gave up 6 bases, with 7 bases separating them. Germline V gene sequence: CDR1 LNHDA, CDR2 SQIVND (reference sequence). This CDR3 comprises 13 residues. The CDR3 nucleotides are TGTGCCAGTAGTATAGTCGTCGGTCAGCCCCAGCATTTT. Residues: CASSIVVGQPQHF.

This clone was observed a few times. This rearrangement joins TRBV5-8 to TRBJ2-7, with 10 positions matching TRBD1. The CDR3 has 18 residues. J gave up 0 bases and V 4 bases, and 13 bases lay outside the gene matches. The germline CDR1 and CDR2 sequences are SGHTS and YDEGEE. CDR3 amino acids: CASSRGDRGLSVSYEQYF. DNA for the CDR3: TGTGCCAGCAGCCGCGGCGACAGGGGGCTTTCCGTCTCCTACGAGCAGTACTTC.

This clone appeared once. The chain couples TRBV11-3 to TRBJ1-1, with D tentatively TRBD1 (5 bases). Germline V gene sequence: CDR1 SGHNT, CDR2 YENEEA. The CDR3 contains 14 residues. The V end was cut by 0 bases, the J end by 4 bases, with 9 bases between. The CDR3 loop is CASSLEGQGTEAFF. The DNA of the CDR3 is TGTGCCAGCAGCTTAGAGGGCCAGGGCACTGAAGCTTTCTTT.

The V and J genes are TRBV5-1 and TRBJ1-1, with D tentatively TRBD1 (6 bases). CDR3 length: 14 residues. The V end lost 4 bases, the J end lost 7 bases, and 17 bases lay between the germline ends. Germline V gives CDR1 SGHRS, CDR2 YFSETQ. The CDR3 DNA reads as TGCGCCAGCAGCGCTGGACAGCTGGGGGATGAAGCTTTCTTT. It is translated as CASSAGQLGDEAFF.

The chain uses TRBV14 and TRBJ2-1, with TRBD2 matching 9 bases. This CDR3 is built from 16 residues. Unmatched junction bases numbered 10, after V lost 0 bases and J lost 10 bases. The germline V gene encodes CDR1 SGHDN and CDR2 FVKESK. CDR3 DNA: TGTGCCAGCAGCCAAGACCTAGCGGGGCTAGGGAGAGAGCAGTTCTTC. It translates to CASSQDLAGLGREQFF.